The 26 T cell receptor beta chains below were found in one sample sequenced in a study of cytomegalovirus exposure and HLA in healthy donors. The study ran its PCR with 60 Vbeta and 13 Jbeta primers. The protocol was immunoSEQ multiplex PCR, while the TCRdb copy is restricted to in-frame clones and leaves out a portion. The data hold about 170,000 clones, with about four fifths observed a single time. Sample: PBMCs. The receptors derive from a male donor in good health and CMV-seronegative.

This clone has more than one count but fewer than ten. Other nucleotide sequences from this sample produce the same CDR3. This sequence joins TRBV18 and TRBJ1-1, with D unresolved. With 0 bases removed from V and 5 bases from J, the gap between germline ends came to 10 bases. This CDR3 region has 14 residues. Germline CDR1 KGHSH, CDR2 LQKENI. Here the CDR3 DNA reads TGTGCCAGCTCACCACCAAGAGGCCTAACTGAAGCTTTCTTT. It yields the protein CASSPPRGLTEAFF.

The rearrangement joins TRBV5-4 to TRBJ2-1, with 8 bases lining up with TRBD2. This CDR3 is 15 amino acids long. J gave up 5 bases and V 4 bases, and 8 bases lay outside the gene matches. The germline gives CDR1 SGHNT, CDR2 YYREEE (reference sequence). For the CDR3, the DNA is TGTGCCAGCAGCGGGAGCGGGAGTCCCAACAATGAGCAGTTCTTC. Translating it yields CASSGSGSPNNEQFF.

This clone was found a few times. The rearrangement uses TRBV7-3 and TRBJ1-1; D remains unclear. Germline CDR1 SGHTA, CDR2 FQGTGA. This CDR3 contains 14 residues. Between the trimmed V and J ends, which lost 5 bases and 7 bases, there was a span of 17 bases. DNA for the CDR3: TGTGCCAGCAGCAAACGGACTTCCGTCGGTGAAGCTTTCTTT. Amino acids: CASSKRTSVGEAFF.

The chain links TRBV5-1 to TRBJ2-5, with TRBD1 matching 7 bases. The germline V gene has CDR1 SGHRS and CDR2 YFSETQ. J gave up 2 bases and V 0 bases, and 13 bases lay outside the gene matches. CDR3 length equals 18 residues. The CDR3 sequence is CASSLGAGGSTPQETQYF. The DNA of the CDR3 is TGCGCCAGCAGCTTGGGGGCAGGGGGTTCTACCCCGCAAGAGACCCAGTACTTC. Using reference TRBV5-1 and TRBJ2-5 for the parts outside the CDR3, the full variable domain is KAGVTQTPRYLIKTRGQQVTLSCSPISGHRSVSWYQQTPGQGLQFLFEYFSETQRNKGNFPGRFSGRQFSNSRSEMNVSTLELGDSALYLCASSLGAGGSTPQETQYFGPGTRLLVL.

The CDR3 sequence: CASREIAGGREQYF. Written as DNA, the CDR3 is TGTGCCAGCAGGGAAATAGCGGGAGGGCGCGAGCAGTACTTC. The rearrangement links TRBV2 to TRBJ2-7, with 11 positions matching TRBD2. From germline, CDR1 is SNHLY and CDR2 FYNNEI. CDR3 length equals 14 residues. With 6 bases clipped from V and 6 bases from J, the junction kept 7 bases outside the gene matches.

This clone has only one observation. The genes are TRBV28 and TRBJ1-5; D call uncertain. Trimming removed 8 bases from V and 1 base from J, with 6 bases in between. The germline V gene has CDR1 MDHEN and CDR2 SYDVKM. CDR3 length: 12 amino acids. The CDR3 spells CASGTSNQPQHF. CDR3 sequence (DNA): TGTGCCAGCGGTACAAGCAATCAGCCCCAGCATTTT. Variable domain in full (rest from reference TRBV28 and TRBJ1-5): DVKVTQSSRYLVKRTGEKVFLECVQDMDHENMFWYRQDPGLGLRLIYFSYDVKMKEKGDIPEGYSVSREKKERFSLILESASTNQTSMYLCASGTSNQPQHFGDGTRLSIL.

The V and J genes are TRBV9 and TRBJ2-1, with TRBD1 identical over 10 bases. This CDR3 contains 16 residues. The germline CDR1 and CDR2 sequences are SGDLS and YYNGEE. Trimming removed 6 bases from V and 7 bases from J; junction bases left unmatched: 13. CDR3 residues: CASNPAGDRGPNEQFF. CDR3 bases: TGTGCCAGCAACCCCGCGGGGGACAGGGGACCAAATGAGCAGTTCTTC.

The J gene is TRBJ1-5, the V gene TRBV19; D is unclear. V lost 8 bases to trimming and J lost 3 bases, with 11 bases between them. This CDR3 spans 13 amino acids. CDR1 is LNHDA, CDR2 SQIVND, per germline (reference sequence). The CDR3: CASAGSINQPQHF. In DNA, the CDR3 is TGTGCCAGTGCGGGGTCCATCAATCAGCCCCAGCATTTT.

The J gene is TRBJ2-1, the V gene TRBV6-5; the match to TRBD2 covers 10 bases. Germline values: CDR1 MNHEY, CDR2 SVGAGI. V gave up 5 bases and J gave up 4 bases; unmatched junction bases: 5. This CDR3 has 15 residues. In DNA, the CDR3 is TGTGCCAGCAGTCCCACAGCGGGGGGGTACAATGAGCAGTTCTTC. Its protein is CASSPTAGGYNEQFF.

This clone was recorded a few times. One junction end disagrees with the germline gene, perhaps due to a read error. The gene calls are TRBV7-9 and TRBJ2-7; D unresolved. The CDR3 spans 14 residues. Germline lookup yields CDR1 SEHNR and CDR2 FQNEAQ (reference sequence). Here the CDR3 reads CSSTVKAGSYEQYF. The CDR3 nucleotides read TGTTCCAGCACCGTTAAGGCCGGGTCTTACGAGCAGTACTTC.

The chain has TRBV7-9 and TRBJ2-5, with a possible D match to TRBD2 (5 bases). The CDR3 spans 16 residues. Germline V lookup: CDR1 SEHNR, CDR2 FQNEAQ (reference sequence). V shed 3 bases and J shed 2 bases, with 16 bases lying between them. The CDR3 sequence: CASSFPPLSGQETQYF. Written as DNA, the CDR3 is TGTGCCAGCAGCTTTCCCCCGCTTTCGGGACAAGAGACCCAGTACTTC.

V gene TRBV6-5 combines with J gene TRBJ2-5, with 13 bases matching TRBD2. CDR1 and CDR2 from the germline V gene are MNHEY and SVGAGI. The CDR3 has 14 amino acids. The V and J ends lost 7 bases and 5 bases, in that order; junction bases with no gene match: 4. This CDR3 is CASTTSGGAETQYF. In DNA form, the CDR3 reads TGTGCCAGCACTACTAGCGGGGGGGCGGAGACCCAGTACTTC.

The J gene is TRBJ2-2, the V gene TRBV4-1; D is perhaps TRBD2 (6 bases). V lost 1 base and J 5 bases, leaving 20 bases between the germline ends. This CDR3 comprises 18 residues. Germline V lookup: CDR1 MGHRA, CDR2 YSYEKL. The CDR3 DNA reads TGCGCCAGCAGCCAAGGAAGTATACCGGGACGGGGGACCGGGGAGCTGTTTTTT. Its protein is CASSQGSIPGRGTGELFF.

This clone has only a few counts. The chain is built from TRBV5-1 and TRBJ2-2; D might be TRBD2 (6 bases). This CDR3 spans 17 amino acids. Trimming shortened V by 4 bases and J by 2 bases, and 18 bases separated the two germline ends. Germline assignment: CDR1 SGHRS and CDR2 YFSETQ. DNA of the CDR3: TGCGCCAGCAGCGTACAGGAGGGGCTCGTCAACACCGGGGAGCTGTTTTTT. Protein sequence: CASSVQEGLVNTGELFF.

V gene TRBV6-5 combines with J gene TRBJ2-6; no definite D call. Germline values: CDR1 MNHEY, CDR2 SVGAGI. There are 14 residues in the CDR3. Trimming left V 6 bases short and J 2 bases short, with 8 bases between. The CDR3 spells CASSQQTGANVLTF. DNA of the CDR3: TGTGCCAGCAGCCAACAAACTGGGGCCAACGTCCTGACTTTC.

The chain carries TRBV7-8 and TRBJ2-7; 9 bases match TRBD1. CDR1 SGHVS and CDR2 FQNEAQ come from the germline V gene. The trim removed 4 bases at V and 3 bases at J, leaving 4 bases unmatched. The length of the CDR3 is 14 residues. CDR3 DNA sequence: TGTGCCAGCAGCTCACGGGACAGGGTCTACGAGCAGTACTTC. Encoded protein: CASSSRDRVYEQYF. Drawing the rest from reference TRBV7-8 and TRBJ2-7, the complete variable domain is GAGVSQSPRYKVAKRGQDVALRCDPISGHVSLFWYQQALGQGPEFLTYFQNEAQLDKSGLPSDRFFAERPEGSVSTLKIQRTQQEDSAVYLCASSSRDRVYEQYFGPGTRLTVT.

The chain joins TRBV19 to TRBJ1-4; perhaps TRBD1 as D (6 bases). Trimming shortened V by 1 base and J by 0 bases, and 9 bases separated the two germline ends. Germline V CDR1 and CDR2: LNHDA, SQIVND (reference sequence). The CDR3 extends over 16 amino acids. As DNA, the CDR3 is TGTGCCAGTAGTATAGGAGGACAGCCAACTAATGAAAAACTGTTTTTT. Amino acid sequence: CASSIGGQPTNEKLFF.

The chain is built from TRBV11-2 and TRBJ1-6, with 8 bases fitting TRBD1. J gave up 7 bases and V 6 bases, and 11 bases lay outside the gene matches. This CDR3 comprises 16 residues. Germline V lookup: CDR1 SGHAT, CDR2 FQNNGV. Here the CDR3 DNA reads TGTGCCAGCAGACCACAGACAGGGGCTTACAATTCACCCCTCCACTTT. Amino acid sequence: CASRPQTGAYNSPLHF.

In this sample, this clone turned up once. The chain employs TRBV2 and TRBJ1-2; D gene uncertain. The V gene lost 6 bases and the J gene lost 3 bases, with 14 bases spanning the gap. The CDR3 spans 14 residues. Germline-derived CDR1 and CDR2 are SNHLY and FYNNEI. As DNA, the CDR3 is TGTGCCAGCAGCCACGACTGGAAAGACTATGGCTACACCTTC. It yields the protein CASSHDWKDYGYTF.

The chain has TRBV29-1 and TRBJ2-3, with D possibly TRBD2 on 6 matching bases. Germline V CDR1 and CDR2: SQVTM, ANQGSEA. The CDR3 length is 16 residues. Between the trimmed V and J ends, which lost 3 bases and 0 bases, there was a span of 16 bases. CDR3 nucleotides: TGCAGCGTTGACCCCTGGCGGGACCGAAGCACAGATACGCAGTATTTT. Its translation is CSVDPWRDRSTDTQYF.

The CDR3 here is CASNPAGGPSYNEQFF. CDR3 nucleotide sequence: TGTGCCAGCAACCCAGCGGGGGGGCCCTCCTACAATGAGCAGTTCTTC. This chain connects TRBV11-2 to TRBJ2-1, with TRBD2 identical over 10 bases. The germline V gene has CDR1 SGHAT and CDR2 FQNNGV. The CDR3 is 16 amino acids. The trim removed 7 bases at V and 0 bases at J, leaving 6 bases unmatched.

The genes are TRBV7-9 and TRBJ2-3; D is unresolved. CDR3 length: 14 amino acids. Between the trimmed V and J ends, which lost 5 bases and 0 bases, there was a span of 9 bases. Germline V lookup: CDR1 SEHNR, CDR2 FQNEAQ (reference sequence). The CDR3 DNA follows: TGTGCCAGCAGCCCAAATACTAGCACAGATACGCAGTATTTT. Translating gives CASSPNTSTDTQYF.

The V and J genes are TRBV4-3 and TRBJ2-7; 7 bases match TRBD1. Germline V lookup: CDR1 LGHNA, CDR2 YSLEER. The CDR3 runs to 15 residues. Losses at the gene ends were 3 bases for V and 5 bases for J; bases not matched to a gene: 10. The CDR3 loop is CASSQRTGELNEQYF. CDR3 coding DNA: TGCGCCAGCAGCCAGAGGACAGGCGAATTAAACGAGCAGTACTTC.

DNA for the CDR3: TGTGCCAGCAGTGAGGGGACTAGCGGATACAATGAGCAGTTCTTC. Its translation is CASSEGTSGYNEQFF. The rearrangement joins TRBV7-9 to TRBJ2-1, with 11 nucleotides matching TRBD2. The germline CDR1 and CDR2 sequences are SEHNR and FQNEAQ (reference sequence). The CDR3 is made up of 15 amino acids. Trimming took 6 bases from V and 4 from J; bases not matched to a gene: 5.

CDR3 sequence reads: CASSSGGKINTEAFF. In nucleotides, the CDR3 is TGTGCCAGCAGCTCGGGGGGCAAAATAAACACTGAAGCTTTCTTT. This chain joins TRBV7-9 and TRBJ1-1, with TRBD1 as a possible D gene (6 bases). This CDR3 is built from 15 residues. Germline assignment: CDR1 SEHNR and CDR2 FQNEAQ (reference sequence). V was cut by 4 bases and J by 2 bases, with 14 bases left in between. Supplemented by reference TRBV7-9 and TRBJ1-1, the full variable domain reads DTGVSQNPRHKITKRGQNVTFRCDPISEHNRLYWYRQTLGQGPEFLTYFQNEAQLEKSRLLSDRFSAERPKGSFSTLEIQRTEQGDSAMYLCASSSGGKINTEAFFGQGTRLTVV.

The rearrangement uses TRBV6-6 and TRBJ2-5; no definite D call. With the DNA end fitting TRBJ2-7 better, the J assignment may be wrong. The CDR3 sequence is 12 residues long. In germline, CDR1 is MNHNY, CDR2 SVGAGI (reference sequence). This chain's CDR3 is CASSQLEYEQYF. The CDR3 DNA reads as TGTGCCAGCAGTCAACTTGAATACGAGCAGTACTTC.